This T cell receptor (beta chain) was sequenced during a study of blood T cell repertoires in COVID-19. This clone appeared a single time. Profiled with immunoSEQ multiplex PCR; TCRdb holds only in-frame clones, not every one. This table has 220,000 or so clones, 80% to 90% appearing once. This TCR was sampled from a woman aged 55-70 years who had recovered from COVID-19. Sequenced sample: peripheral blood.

The CDR3 nucleotides read TGTGCCAGCAGCCCGTCCCGGGACAGGGCCCATACGCAGTATTTT. Protein: CASSPSRDRAHTQYF. The V call is TRBV3-1 (or the pseudogene TRBV3-2), the J call TRBJ2-3; TRBD1 agrees at 9 bases. CDR3 length: 15 residues. Germline-derived CDR1 and CDR2 are LGHDT and YNNKEL (reference sequence). J gave up 7 bases and V 4 bases, and 9 bases lay outside the gene matches.